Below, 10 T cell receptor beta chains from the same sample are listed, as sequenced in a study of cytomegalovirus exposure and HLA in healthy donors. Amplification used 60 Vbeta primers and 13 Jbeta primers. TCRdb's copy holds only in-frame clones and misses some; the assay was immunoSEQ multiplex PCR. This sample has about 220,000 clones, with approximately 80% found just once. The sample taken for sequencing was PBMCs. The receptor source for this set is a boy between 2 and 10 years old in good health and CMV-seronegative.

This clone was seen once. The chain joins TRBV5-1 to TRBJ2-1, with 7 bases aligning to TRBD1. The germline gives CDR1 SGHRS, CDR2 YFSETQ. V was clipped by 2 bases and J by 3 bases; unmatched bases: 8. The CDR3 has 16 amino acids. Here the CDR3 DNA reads TGCGCCAGCAGCTTTGCAGGGGGTAACTTCTACAATGAGCAGTTCTTC. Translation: CASSFAGGNFYNEQFF.

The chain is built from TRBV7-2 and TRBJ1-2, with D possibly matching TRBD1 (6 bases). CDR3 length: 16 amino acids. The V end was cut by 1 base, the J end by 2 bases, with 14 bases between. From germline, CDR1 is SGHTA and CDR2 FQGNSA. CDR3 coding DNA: TGTGCCAGCAGCTTAGAGCGGGGGCGGTGGAACTATGGCTACACCTTC. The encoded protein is CASSLERGRWNYGYTF.

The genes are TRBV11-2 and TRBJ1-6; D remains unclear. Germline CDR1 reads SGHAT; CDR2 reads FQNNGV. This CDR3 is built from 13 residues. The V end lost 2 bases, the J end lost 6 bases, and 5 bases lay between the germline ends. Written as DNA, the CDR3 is TGTGCCAGCAGCTTACAGGTTAATTCACCCCTCCACTTT. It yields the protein CASSLQVNSPLHF.

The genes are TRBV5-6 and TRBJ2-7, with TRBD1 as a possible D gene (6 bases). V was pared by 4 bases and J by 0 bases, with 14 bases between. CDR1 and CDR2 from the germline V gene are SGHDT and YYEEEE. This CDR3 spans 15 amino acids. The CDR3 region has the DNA TGTGCCAGCAGCCCGGTAACAGGGATCTCCTACGAGCAGTACTTC. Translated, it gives CASSPVTGISYEQYF.

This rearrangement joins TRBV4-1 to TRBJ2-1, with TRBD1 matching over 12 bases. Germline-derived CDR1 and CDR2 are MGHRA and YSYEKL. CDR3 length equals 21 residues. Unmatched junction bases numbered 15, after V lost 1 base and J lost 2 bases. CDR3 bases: TGCGCCAGCAGCCAAGCTCTTCCGGGACAGGGGGCCCAACGGACCTACAATGAGCAGTTCTTC. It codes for CASSQALPGQGAQRTYNEQFF.

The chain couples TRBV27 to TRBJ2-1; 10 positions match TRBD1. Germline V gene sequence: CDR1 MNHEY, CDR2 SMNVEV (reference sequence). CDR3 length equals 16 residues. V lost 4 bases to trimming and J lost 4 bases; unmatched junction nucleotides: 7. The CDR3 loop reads CASSSRGTGVYNEQFF. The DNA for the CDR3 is TGTGCCAGCAGTTCTCGGGGGACAGGGGTTTACAATGAGCAGTTCTTC.

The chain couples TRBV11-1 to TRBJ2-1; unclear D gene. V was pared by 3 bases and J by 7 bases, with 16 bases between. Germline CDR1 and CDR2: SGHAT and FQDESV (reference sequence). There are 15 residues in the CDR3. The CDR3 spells CASSLEASRVNEQFF. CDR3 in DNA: TGTGCCAGCAGCTTGGAAGCGAGCCGGGTGAATGAGCAGTTCTTC.

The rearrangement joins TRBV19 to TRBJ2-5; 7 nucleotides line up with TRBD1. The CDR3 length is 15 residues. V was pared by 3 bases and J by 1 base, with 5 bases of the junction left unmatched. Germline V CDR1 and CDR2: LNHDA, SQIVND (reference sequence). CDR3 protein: CASSILTGRQETQYF. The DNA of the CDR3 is TGTGCCAGTAGTATTTTGACAGGGCGCCAAGAGACCCAGTACTTC.

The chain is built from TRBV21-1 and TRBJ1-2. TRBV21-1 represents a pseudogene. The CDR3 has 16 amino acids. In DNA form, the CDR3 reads TGTGCCCGCTGTATTAGCCCCCTGGGTTTCAACTATGGCTACACCTTC. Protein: CARCISPLGFNYGYTF.

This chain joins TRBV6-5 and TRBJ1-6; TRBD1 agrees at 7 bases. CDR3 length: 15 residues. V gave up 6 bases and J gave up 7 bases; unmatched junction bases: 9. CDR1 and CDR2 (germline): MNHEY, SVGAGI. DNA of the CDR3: TGTGCCAGCAGCCCTAGGACAGGCGGAAATTCACCCCTCCACTTT. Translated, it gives CASSPRTGGNSPLHF.